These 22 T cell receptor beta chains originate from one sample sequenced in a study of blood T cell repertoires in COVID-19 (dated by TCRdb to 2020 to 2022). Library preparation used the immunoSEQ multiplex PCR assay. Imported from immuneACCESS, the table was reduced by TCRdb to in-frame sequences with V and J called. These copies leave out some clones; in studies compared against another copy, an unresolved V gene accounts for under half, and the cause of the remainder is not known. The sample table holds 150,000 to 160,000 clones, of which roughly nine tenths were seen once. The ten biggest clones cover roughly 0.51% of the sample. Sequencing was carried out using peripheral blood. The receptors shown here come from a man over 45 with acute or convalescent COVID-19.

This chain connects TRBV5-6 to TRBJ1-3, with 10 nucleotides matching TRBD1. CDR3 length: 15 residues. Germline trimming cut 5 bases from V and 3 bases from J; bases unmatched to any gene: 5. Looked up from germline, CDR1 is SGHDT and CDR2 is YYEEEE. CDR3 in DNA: TGTGCCAGCAGACCGGGACAGGGGTTTGGAAACACCATATATTTT. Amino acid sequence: CASRPGQGFGNTIYF.

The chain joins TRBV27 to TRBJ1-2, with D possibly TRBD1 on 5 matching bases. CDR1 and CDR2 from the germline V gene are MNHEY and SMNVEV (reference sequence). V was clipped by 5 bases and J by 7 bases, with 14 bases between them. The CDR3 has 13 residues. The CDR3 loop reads CASSDGGFFGYTF. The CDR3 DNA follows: TGTGCCAGCAGTGACGGGGGTTTCTTTGGCTACACCTTC.

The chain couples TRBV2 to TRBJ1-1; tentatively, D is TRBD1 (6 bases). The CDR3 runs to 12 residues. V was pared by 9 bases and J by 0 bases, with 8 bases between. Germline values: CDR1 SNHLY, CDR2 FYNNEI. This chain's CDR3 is CARGQMNTEAFF. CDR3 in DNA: TGTGCCAGAGGACAGATGAACACTGAAGCTTTCTTT. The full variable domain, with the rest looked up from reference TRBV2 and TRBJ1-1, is EPEVTQTPSHQVTQMGQEVILRCVPISNHLYFYWYRQILGQKVEFLVSFYNNEISEKSEIFDDQFSVERPDGSNFTLKIRSTKLEDSAMYFCARGQMNTEAFFGQGTRLTVV.

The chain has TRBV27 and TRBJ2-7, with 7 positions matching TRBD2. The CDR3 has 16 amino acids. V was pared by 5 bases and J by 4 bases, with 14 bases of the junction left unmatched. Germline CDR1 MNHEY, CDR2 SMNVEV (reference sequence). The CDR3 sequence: CASSQLGGVARYEQYV. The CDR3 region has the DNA TGTGCCAGCAGTCAGCTGGGGGGGGTAGCCCGGTACGAGCAGTACGTC.

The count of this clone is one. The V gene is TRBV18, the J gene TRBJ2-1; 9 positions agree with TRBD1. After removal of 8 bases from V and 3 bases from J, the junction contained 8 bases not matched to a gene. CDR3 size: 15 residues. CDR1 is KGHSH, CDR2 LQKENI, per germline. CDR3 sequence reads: CASTPGQGYYNEQFF. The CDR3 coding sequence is TGTGCCAGCACCCCGGGACAGGGCTACTACAATGAGCAGTTCTTC. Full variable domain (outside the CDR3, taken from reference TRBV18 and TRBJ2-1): NAGVMQNPRHLVRRRGQEARLRCSPMKGHSHVYWYRQLPEEGLKFMVYLQKENIIDESGMPKERFSAEFPKEGPSILRIQQVVRGDSAAYFCASTPGQGYYNEQFFGPGTRLTVL.

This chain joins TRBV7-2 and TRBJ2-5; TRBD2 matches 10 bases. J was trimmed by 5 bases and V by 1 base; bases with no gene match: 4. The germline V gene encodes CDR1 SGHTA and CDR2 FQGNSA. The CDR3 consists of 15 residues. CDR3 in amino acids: CASSLVTSGVETQYF. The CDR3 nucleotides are TGTGCCAGCAGCTTAGTTACTAGCGGGGTTGAGACCCAGTACTTC.

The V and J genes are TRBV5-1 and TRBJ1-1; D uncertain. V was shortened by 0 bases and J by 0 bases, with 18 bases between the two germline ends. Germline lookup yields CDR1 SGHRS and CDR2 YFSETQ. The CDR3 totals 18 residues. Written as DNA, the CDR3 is TGCGCCAGCAGCTTGGCCGGGTCCCGAGGCCCCATGAACACTGAAGCTTTCTTT. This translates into CASSLAGSRGPMNTEAFF.

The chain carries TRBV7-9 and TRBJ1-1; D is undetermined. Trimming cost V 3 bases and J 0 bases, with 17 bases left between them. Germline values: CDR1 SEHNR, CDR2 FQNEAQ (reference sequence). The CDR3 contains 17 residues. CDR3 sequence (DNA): TGTGCCAGCAGCTTCCCGCGGGAGCCAATAATGAACACTGAAGCTTTCTTT. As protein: CASSFPREPIMNTEAFF.

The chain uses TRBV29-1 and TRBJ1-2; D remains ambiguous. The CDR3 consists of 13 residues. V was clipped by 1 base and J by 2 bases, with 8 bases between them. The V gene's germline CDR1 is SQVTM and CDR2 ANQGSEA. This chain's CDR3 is CSVEVRGNYGYTF. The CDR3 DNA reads TGCAGCGTTGAAGTCCGAGGGAACTATGGCTACACCTTC.

DNA for the CDR3: TGTGCCAGCACGTCCGGGTCCCAGCCCCAGCATTTT. Translated, it gives CASTSGSQPQHF. The chain uses TRBV28 and TRBJ1-5; D is uncertain. This CDR3 has 12 amino acids. CDR1 is MDHEN and CDR2 is SYDVKM in the germline V gene. Trimming shortened V by 7 bases and J by 7 bases, and 11 bases separated the two germline ends.

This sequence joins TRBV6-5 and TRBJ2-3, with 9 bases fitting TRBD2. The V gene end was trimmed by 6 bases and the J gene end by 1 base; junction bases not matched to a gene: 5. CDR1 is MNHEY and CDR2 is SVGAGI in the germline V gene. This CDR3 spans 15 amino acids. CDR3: CASSPREGGTDTQYF. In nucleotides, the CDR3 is TGTGCCAGCAGCCCGCGGGAGGGGGGCACAGATACGCAGTATTTT.

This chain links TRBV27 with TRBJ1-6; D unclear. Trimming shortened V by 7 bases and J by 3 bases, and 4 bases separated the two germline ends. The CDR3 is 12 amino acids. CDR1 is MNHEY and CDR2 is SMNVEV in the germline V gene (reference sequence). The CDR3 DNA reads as TGTGCCAGCAACGGCTATAATTCACCCCTCCACTTT. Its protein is CASNGYNSPLHF.

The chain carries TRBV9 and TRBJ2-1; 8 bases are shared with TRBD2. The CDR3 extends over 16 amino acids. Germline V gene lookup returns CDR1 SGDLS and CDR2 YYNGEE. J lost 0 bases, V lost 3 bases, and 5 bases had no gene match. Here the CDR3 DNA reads TGTGCCAGCAGCGGATTAAGCGGGAGCTCCTACAATGAGCAGTTCTTC. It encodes CASSGLSGSSYNEQFF.

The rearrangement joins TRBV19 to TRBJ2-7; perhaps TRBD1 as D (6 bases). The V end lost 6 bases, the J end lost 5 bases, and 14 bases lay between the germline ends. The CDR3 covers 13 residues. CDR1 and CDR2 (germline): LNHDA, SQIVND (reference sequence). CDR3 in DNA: TGTGCCAGTAGAAGCCGGACAGTGCACGAGCAGTACGTC. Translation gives CASRSRTVHEQYV.

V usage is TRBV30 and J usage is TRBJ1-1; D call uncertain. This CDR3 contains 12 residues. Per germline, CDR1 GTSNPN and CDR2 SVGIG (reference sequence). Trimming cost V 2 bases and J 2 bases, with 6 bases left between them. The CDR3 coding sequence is TGTGCCTGGAGTCCGTCTAACACTGAAGCTTTCTTT. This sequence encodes CAWSPSNTEAFF.

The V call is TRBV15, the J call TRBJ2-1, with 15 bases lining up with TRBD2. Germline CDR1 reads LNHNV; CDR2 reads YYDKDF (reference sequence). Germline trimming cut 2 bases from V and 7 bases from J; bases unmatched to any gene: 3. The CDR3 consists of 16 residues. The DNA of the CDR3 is TGTGCCACCAGCAGACGGACTAGCGGGAGGGCGAATGAGCAGTTCTTC. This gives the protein CATSRRTSGRANEQFF.

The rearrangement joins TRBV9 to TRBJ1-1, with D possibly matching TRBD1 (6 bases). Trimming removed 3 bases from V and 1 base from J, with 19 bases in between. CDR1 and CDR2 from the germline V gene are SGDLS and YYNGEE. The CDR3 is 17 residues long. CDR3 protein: CASSALQGGWENTEAFF. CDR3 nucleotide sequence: TGTGCCAGCAGCGCCCTACAGGGCGGATGGGAGAACACTGAAGCTTTCTTT.

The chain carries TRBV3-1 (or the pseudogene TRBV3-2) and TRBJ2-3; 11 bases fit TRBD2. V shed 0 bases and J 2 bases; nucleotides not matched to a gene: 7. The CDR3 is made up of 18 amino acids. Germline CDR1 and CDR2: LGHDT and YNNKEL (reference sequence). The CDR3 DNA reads TGTGCCAGCAGCCAAGAAGGGCTAGCGGGGGGAATCACAGATACGCAGTATTTT. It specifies CASSQEGLAGGITDTQYF.

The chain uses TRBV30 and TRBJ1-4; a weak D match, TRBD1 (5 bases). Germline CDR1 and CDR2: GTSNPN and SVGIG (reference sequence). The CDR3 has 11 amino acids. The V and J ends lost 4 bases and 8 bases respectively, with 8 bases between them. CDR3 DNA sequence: TGTGCCTGGAACAGGCTAGAAAAACTGTTTTTT. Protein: CAWNRLEKLFF.

In DNA, the CDR3 is TGTGCCAGCAGCCTTGAAAGGGACAGGGACTACAATGAGCAGTTCTTC. Translated: CASSLERDRDYNEQFF. V and J are TRBV5-6 and TRBJ2-1; 9 bases are shared with TRBD1. Trimming cost V 4 bases and J 3 bases; bases outside gene matches: 8. Germline V lookup: CDR1 SGHDT, CDR2 YYEEEE. The CDR3 is 16 amino acids.

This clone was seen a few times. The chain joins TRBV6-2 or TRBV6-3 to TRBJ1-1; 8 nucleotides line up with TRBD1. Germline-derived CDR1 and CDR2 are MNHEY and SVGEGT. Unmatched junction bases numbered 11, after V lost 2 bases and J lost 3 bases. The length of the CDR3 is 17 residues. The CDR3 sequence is CASSYRTGFDWDTEAFF. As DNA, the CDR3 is TGTGCCAGCAGTTACAGGACAGGGTTTGATTGGGACACTGAAGCTTTCTTT.

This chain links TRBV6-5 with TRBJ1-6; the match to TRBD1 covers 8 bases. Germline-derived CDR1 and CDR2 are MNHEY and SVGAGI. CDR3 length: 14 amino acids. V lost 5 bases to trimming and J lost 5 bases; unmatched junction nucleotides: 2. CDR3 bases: TGTGCCAGCAGTAGGACAGGGAATAATTCACCCCTCCACTTT. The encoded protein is CASSRTGNNSPLHF.